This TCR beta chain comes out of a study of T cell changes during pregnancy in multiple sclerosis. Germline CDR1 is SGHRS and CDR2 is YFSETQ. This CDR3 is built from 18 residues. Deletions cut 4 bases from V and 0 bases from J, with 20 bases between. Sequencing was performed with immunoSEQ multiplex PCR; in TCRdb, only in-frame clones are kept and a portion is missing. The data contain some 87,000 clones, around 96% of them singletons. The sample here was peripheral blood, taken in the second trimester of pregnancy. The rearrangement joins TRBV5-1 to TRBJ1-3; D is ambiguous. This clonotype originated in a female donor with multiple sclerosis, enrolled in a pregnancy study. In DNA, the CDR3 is TGCGCCAGCAGCCCAGCCGCCCCGGGTATTCGCTCTGGAAACACCATATATTTT. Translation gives CASSPAAPGIRSGNTIYF.